The 14 T cell receptor beta chains below were found in one sample sequenced in a study of response to subunit inactivated influenza vaccine. Using its own MiXCR run on the RT-PCR reads, TCRdb lists one record per CDR3 protein. This sample has roughly 700,000 distinct CDR3 sequences; approximately 14% occur once, and the top ten carry 6% to 8%. The source was PBMCs from blood, collected 14 to 15 days before vaccination. These receptors were collected from a man aged 50 to 59 who received an inactivated influenza vaccine.

The genes are TRBV28 and TRBJ1-5; possibly TRBD1 for D (5 bases). The CDR3 totals 15 residues. Looked up from germline, CDR1 is MDHEN and CDR2 is SYDVKM. The V end was cut by 6 bases, the J end by 0 bases, with 12 bases between. The CDR3 bases are TGTGCCAGCAGGGGGGGGTTTTATAGCAATCAGCCCCAGCATTTT. Translated: CASRGGFYSNQPQHF. Using reference TRBV28 and TRBJ1-5 for the parts outside the CDR3, the full variable domain is DVKVTQSSRYLVKRTGEKVFLECVQDMDHENMFWYRQDPGLGLRLIYFSYDVKMKEKGDIPEGYSVSREKKERFSLILESASTNQTSMYLCASRGGFYSNQPQHFGDGTRLSIL.

In this sample, this clonotype turned up a few times. CDR3 nucleotides: TGTGCCAGCAGTAAAGTGGGACCTTACTACGAGCAGTACTTC. This gives the protein CASSKVGPYYEQYF. The gene calls are TRBV6-2 or TRBV6-3 and TRBJ2-7; perhaps D is TRBD1 or TRBD2 (5 bases each). The germline CDR1 and CDR2 sequences are MNHEY and SVGEGT. Trimming stripped 5 bases from V and 3 bases from J, with 14 bases between. The CDR3 sequence is 14 residues long.

This clonotype has only one observation. The chain has TRBV6-2 or TRBV6-3 and TRBJ2-7; either TRBD1 or TRBD2 may supply D (5 bases each). This CDR3 has 14 residues. The germline V gene encodes CDR1 MNHEY and CDR2 SVGEGT. Trimming left V 7 bases short and J 4 bases short, with 17 bases between. CDR3 bases: TGTGCCAGCATCCGAAGTCAGGGAGCGTACGAGCAGTACTTC. Translation gives CASIRSQGAYEQYF.

This clonotype occurred a few times. The chain couples TRBV10-3 to TRBJ2-6, with 8 nucleotides matching TRBD1. Germline V gives CDR1 ENHRY, CDR2 SYGVKD. Germline trimming cut 5 bases from V and 2 bases from J; bases unmatched to any gene: 5. The CDR3 is made up of 16 amino acids. CDR3 bases: TGTGCCATCAGTCCCTCAGGGGGCACTGGGGCCAACGTCCTGACTTTC. The encoded protein is CAISPSGGTGANVLTF.

There are a few counts of this clonotype. This sequence joins TRBV4-1 and TRBJ2-2; 15 bases line up with TRBD2. The CDR3 sequence is 21 residues long. Looked up from germline, CDR1 is MGHRA and CDR2 is YSYEKL. The junction had 13 bases not matched to a gene; V was cut back by 4 bases and J by 1 base. The CDR3 loop is CASSPSGGTSGGWENTGELFF. In nucleotides, the CDR3 is TGCGCCAGCAGCCCTTCAGGCGGGACTAGCGGGGGGTGGGAGAACACCGGGGAGCTGTTTTTT.

The rearrangement joins TRBV5-1 to TRBJ2-7; D not certain. The V and J ends lost 0 bases and 4 bases respectively, with 11 bases between them. The CDR3 extends over 14 amino acids. CDR1 is SGHRS, CDR2 YFSETQ, per germline. The CDR3 DNA is TGCGCCAGCAGCTTGGCCGGCAGGAAATACGAGCAGTACTTC. Translation gives CASSLAGRKYEQYF.

This clonotype showed up just a few times. The chain uses TRBV7-6 and TRBJ2-2, with TRBD2 matching over 12 bases. V shed 5 bases, J shed 1 base, and the junction held 14 bases outside the gene matches. CDR1 SGHVS and CDR2 FNYEAQ come from the germline V gene. There are 20 residues in the CDR3. The CDR3: CASSASFWASGRVNTGELFF. The CDR3, as DNA: TGTGCCAGCAGCGCGTCCTTCTGGGCTAGCGGGAGGGTGAACACCGGGGAGCTGTTTTTT. Using reference TRBV7-6 and TRBJ2-2 for the parts outside the CDR3, the full variable domain is GAGVSQSPRYKVTKRGQDVALRCDPISGHVSLYWYRQALGQGPEFLTYFNYEAQQDKSGLPNDRFSAERPEGSISTLTIQRTEQRDSAMYRCASSASFWASGRVNTGELFFGEGSRLTVL.

V and J are TRBV5-1 and TRBJ2-3; 12 bases agree with TRBD2. The germline V gene has CDR1 SGHRS and CDR2 YFSETQ. This CDR3 has 16 amino acids. The V gene end was trimmed by 4 bases and the J gene end by 6 bases; junction bases not matched to a gene: 9. In nucleotides, the CDR3 is TGCGCCAGCAGCGACCGACTAGCGGGGGCGTCGGATACGCAGTATTTT. This translates into CASSDRLAGASDTQYF. Supplemented by reference TRBV5-1 and TRBJ2-3, the full variable domain reads KAGVTQTPRYLIKTRGQQVTLSCSPISGHRSVSWYQQTPGQGLQFLFEYFSETQRNKGNFPGRFSGRQFSNSRSEMNVSTLELGDSALYLCASSDRLAGASDTQYFGPGTRLTVL.

In its sample, this clonotype was seen once. This sequence joins TRBV11-2 and TRBJ2-1; 7 positions match TRBD2. CDR3 length equals 17 residues. Looked up from germline, CDR1 is SGHAT and CDR2 is FQNNGV. V lost 1 base and J lost 4; bases outside the gene matches: 10. The CDR3 bases are TGTGCCAGCAGCTTAGGTTCTGCGGGAGAGCGTTACAATGAGCAGTTCTTC. It is translated as CASSLGSAGERYNEQFF.

The gene calls are TRBV6-1 and TRBJ2-2, with a possible D match to TRBD2 (6 bases). V was shortened by 5 bases and J by 4 bases, with 14 bases between the two germline ends. CDR1 is MNHNS, CDR2 SASEGT, per germline. This CDR3 spans 15 amino acids. The CDR3 DNA follows: TGTGCCAGCAGTCGGCCCCATAGCGGCACCGGGGAGCTGTTTTTT. Translating it yields CASSRPHSGTGELFF.

The rearrangement uses TRBV6-5 and TRBJ1-1, with 11 bases identical to TRBD1. Germline CDR1 MNHEY, CDR2 SVGAGI. V lost 0 bases and J lost 0; bases outside the gene matches: 6. The CDR3 length is 18 residues. This CDR3 reads CASSYSARTGGLNTEAFF. The CDR3 DNA follows: TGTGCCAGCAGTTACTCAGCCCGGACAGGGGGCCTGAACACTGAAGCTTTCTTT.

This clonotype was seen at least ten times. V usage is TRBV27 and J usage is TRBJ2-7, with 9 bases that match TRBD2. CDR1 MNHEY and CDR2 SMNVEV come from the germline V gene (reference sequence). The length of the CDR3 is 14 residues. Unmatched junction bases numbered 5, after V lost 8 bases and J lost 0 bases. The CDR3, as DNA: TGTGCCAGCGCACCTAGCGGGGTCTCCTACGAGCAGTACTTC. It yields the protein CASAPSGVSYEQYF.

This clonotype was found many times. The chain couples TRBV14 to TRBJ2-7; tentative D call: TRBD1 (6 bases). V was clipped by 4 bases and J by 1 base, with 11 bases between them. Germline loops: CDR1 SGHDN, CDR2 FVKESK. The CDR3 length is 14 residues. DNA for the CDR3: TGTGCCAGCAGCCTCTACAGGGAGTCCTACGAGCAGTACTTC. Its protein product is CASSLYRESYEQYF.

The chain links TRBV12-3 or TRBV12-4 to TRBJ1-1; TRBD1 matches 8 bases. J lost 2 bases, V lost 6 bases, and 14 bases had no gene match. The CDR3 sequence is 17 residues long. The CDR3 region has the DNA TGTGCCAGCAGATACCGTCTAGGACAGGGAAATAACACTGAAGCTTTCTTT. This codes for CASRYRLGQGNNTEAFF.